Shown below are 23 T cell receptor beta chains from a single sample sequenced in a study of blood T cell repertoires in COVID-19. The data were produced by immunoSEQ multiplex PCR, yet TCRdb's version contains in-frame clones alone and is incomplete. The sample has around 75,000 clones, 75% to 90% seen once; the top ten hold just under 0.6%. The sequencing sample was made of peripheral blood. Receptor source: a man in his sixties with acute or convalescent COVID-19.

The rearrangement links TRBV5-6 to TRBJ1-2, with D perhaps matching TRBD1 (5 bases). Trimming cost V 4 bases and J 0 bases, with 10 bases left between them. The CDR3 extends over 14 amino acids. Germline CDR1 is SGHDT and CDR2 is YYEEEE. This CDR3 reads CASSPDRPNYGYTF. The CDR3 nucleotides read TGTGCCAGCAGCCCCGACAGACCTAACTATGGCTACACCTTC.

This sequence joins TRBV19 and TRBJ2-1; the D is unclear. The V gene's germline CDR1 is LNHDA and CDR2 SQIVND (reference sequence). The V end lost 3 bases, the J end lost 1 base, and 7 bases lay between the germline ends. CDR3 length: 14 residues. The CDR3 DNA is TGTGCCAGTAGTATCGGTTCGTCCTACAATGAGCAGTTCTTC. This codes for CASSIGSSYNEQFF.

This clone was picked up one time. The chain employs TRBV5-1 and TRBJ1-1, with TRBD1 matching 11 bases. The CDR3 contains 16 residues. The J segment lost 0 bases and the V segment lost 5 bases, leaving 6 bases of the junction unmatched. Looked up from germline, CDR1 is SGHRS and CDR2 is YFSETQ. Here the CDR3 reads CASSRGQGGLNTEAFF. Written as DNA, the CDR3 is TGCGCCAGCAGTCGGGGACAGGGGGGTTTGAACACTGAAGCTTTCTTT.

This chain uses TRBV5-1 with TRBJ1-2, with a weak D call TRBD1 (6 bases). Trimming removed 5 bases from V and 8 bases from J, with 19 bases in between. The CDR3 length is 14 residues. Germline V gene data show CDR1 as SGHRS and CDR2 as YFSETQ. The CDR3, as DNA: TGCGCCAGCAGGGACAGCGCTCCGGTTCGCGGCTACACCTTC. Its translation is CASRDSAPVRGYTF.

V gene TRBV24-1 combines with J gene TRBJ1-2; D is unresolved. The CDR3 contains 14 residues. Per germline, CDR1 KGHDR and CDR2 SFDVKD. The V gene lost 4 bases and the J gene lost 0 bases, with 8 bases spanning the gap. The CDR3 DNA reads TGTGCCACCAGTGACTGGGGAGCTAACTATGGCTACACCTTC. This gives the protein CATSDWGANYGYTF.

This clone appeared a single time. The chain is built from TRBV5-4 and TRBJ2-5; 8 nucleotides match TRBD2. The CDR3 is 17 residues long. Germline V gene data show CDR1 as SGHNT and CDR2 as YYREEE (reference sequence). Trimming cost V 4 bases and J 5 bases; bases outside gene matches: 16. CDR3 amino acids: CASSRILAGGSGETQYF. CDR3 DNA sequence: TGTGCCAGCAGCCGGATTCTCGCGGGAGGCTCGGGGGAGACCCAGTACTTC.

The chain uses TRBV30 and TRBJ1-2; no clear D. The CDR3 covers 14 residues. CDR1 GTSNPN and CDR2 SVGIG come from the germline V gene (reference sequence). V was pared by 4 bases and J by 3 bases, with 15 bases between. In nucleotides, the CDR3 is TGTGCCTGGAAGGAGGTGGGAAGCCACTATGGCTACACCTTC. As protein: CAWKEVGSHYGYTF.

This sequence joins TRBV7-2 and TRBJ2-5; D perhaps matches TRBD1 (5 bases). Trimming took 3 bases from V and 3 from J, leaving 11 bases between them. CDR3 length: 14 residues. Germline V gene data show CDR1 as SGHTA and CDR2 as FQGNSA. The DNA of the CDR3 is TGTGCCAGCAGCTTCCCCGGACAAGAAGAGACCCAGTACTTC. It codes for CASSFPGQEETQYF.

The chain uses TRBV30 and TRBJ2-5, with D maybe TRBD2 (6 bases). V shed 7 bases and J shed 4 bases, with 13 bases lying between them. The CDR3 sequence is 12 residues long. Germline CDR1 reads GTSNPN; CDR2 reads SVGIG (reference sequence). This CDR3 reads CAFRASAETQYF. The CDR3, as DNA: TGTGCCTTTAGGGCTAGCGCAGAGACCCAGTACTTC.

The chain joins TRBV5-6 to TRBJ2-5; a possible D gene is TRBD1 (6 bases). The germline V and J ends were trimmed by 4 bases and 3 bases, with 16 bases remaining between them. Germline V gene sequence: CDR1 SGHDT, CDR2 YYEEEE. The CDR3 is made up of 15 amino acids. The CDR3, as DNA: TGTGCCAGCAGCCCAGGGATTGCAGGGGAAGAGACCCAGTACTTC. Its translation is CASSPGIAGEETQYF.

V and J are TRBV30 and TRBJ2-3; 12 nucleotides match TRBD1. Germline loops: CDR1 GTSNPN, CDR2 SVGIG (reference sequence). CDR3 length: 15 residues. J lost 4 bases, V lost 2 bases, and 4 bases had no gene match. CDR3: CAWSPGQGAADTQYF. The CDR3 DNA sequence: TGTGCCTGGAGTCCGGGACAGGGGGCTGCAGATACGCAGTATTTT.

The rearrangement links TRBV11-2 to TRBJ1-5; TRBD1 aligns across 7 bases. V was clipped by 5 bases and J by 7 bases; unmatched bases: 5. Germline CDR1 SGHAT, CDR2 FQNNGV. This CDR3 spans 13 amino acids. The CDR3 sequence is CASSPTGEQPQHF. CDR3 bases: TGTGCCAGCAGCCCTACAGGGGAACAGCCCCAGCATTTT.

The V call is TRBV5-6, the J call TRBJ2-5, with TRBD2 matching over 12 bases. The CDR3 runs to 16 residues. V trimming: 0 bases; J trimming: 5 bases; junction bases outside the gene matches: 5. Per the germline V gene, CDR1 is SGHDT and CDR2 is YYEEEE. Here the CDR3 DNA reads TGTGCCAGCAGCTTGGGACTAGCGGGAGTTCGCGAGACCCAGTACTTC. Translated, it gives CASSLGLAGVRETQYF.

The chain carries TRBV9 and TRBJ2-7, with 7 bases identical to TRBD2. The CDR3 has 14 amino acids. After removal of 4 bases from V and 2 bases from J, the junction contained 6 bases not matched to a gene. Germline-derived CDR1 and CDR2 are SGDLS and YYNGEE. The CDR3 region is CASSRQGGAYEQYF. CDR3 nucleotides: TGTGCCAGCAGCCGTCAGGGAGGGGCCTACGAGCAGTACTTC.

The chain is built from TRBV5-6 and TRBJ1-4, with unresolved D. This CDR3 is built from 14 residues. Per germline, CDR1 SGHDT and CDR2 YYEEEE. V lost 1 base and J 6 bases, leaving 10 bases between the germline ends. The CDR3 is CASSLKPLDEKLFF. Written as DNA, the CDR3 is TGTGCCAGCAGCTTGAAGCCTCTGGATGAAAAACTGTTTTTT.

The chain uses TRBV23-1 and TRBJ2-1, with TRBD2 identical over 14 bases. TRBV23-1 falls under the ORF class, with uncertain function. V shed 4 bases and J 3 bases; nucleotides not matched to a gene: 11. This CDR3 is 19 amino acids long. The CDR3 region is CASSRPGTSGSDDYNEQFF. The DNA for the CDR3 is TGCGCCAGCAGTCGACCCGGGACTAGCGGGAGTGATGACTACAATGAGCAGTTCTTC.

The CDR3 loop is CSASPRDINEKLFF. CDR3 nucleotides: TGCAGTGCTAGTCCCCGGGACATTAATGAAAAACTGTTTTTT. J is TRBJ1-4 and V is TRBV20-1, with D possibly TRBD1 on 6 matching bases. V dropped 3 bases and J dropped 4 bases, with 12 bases sitting between them. Germline lookup yields CDR1 DFQATT and CDR2 SNEGSKA (reference sequence). This CDR3 spans 14 amino acids.

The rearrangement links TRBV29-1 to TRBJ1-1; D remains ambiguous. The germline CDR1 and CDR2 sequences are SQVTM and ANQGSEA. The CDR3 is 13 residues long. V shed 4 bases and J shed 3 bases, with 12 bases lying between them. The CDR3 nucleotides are TGCAGCGTTGTATATCCCGAGTACACTGAAGCTTTCTTT. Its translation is CSVVYPEYTEAFF. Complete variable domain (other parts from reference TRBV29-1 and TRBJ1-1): SAVISQKPSRDICQRGTSLTIQCQVDSQVTMMFWYRQQPGQSLTLIATANQGSEATYESGFVIDKFPISRPNLTFSTLTVSNMSPEDSSIYLCSVVYPEYTEAFFGQGTRLTVV.

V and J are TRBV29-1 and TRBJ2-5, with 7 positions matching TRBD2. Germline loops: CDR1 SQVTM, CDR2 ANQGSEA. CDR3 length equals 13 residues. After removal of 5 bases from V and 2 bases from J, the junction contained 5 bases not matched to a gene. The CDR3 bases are TGCAGCGTTTTTGGCGGGGGTCAAGAGACCCAGTACTTC. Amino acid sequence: CSVFGGGQETQYF.

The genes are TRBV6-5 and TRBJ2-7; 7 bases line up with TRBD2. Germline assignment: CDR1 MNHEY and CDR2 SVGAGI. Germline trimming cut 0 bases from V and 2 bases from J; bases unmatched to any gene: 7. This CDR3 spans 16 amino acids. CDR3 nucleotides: TGTGCCAGCAGTTACTCGGACCTAGCGGAAGCCTACGAGCAGTACTTC. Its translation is CASSYSDLAEAYEQYF.

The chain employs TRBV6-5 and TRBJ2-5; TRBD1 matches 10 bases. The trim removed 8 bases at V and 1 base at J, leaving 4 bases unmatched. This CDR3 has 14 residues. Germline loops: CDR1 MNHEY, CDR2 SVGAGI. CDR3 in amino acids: CASRRTGGQETQYF. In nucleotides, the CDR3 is TGTGCCAGCCGGCGGACAGGGGGCCAAGAGACCCAGTACTTC.

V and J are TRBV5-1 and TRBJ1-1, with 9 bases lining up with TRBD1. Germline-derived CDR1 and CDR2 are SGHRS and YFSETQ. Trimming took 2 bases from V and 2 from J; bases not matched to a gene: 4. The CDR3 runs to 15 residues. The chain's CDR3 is CASSLVGQGNTEAFF. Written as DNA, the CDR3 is TGCGCCAGCAGCTTAGTGGGACAGGGTAACACTGAAGCTTTCTTT. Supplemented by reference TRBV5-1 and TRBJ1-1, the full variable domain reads KAGVTQTPRYLIKTRGQQVTLSCSPISGHRSVSWYQQTPGQGLQFLFEYFSETQRNKGNFPGRFSGRQFSNSRSEMNVSTLELGDSALYLCASSLVGQGNTEAFFGQGTRLTVV.

The CDR3 nucleotides read TGTGCCAGCAGTGAAGCAGGGAGTGGTTATTCACCCCTCCACTTT. Its translation: CASSEAGSGYSPLHF. The chain carries TRBV6-1 and TRBJ1-6; D uncertain. The V gene's germline CDR1 is MNHNS and CDR2 SASEGT. V gave up 0 bases and J gave up 8 bases, with 11 bases separating them. This CDR3 region has 15 residues.